This TCR beta chain emerged from a study of CD8+CD57+ T cells in acquired aplastic anemia. From germline, CDR1 is LNHDA and CDR2 SQIVND (reference sequence). The CDR3 loop spans 18 amino acids. Trimming took 6 bases from V and 7 from J; bases not matched to a gene: 19. Genomic DNA, the template, was used for profiling of the TCR beta VDJ and CDR3. From the reads, TCRdb called clonotypes with MiXCR, one entry per CDR3 protein. The table has 200,000 or so distinct CDR3 sequences, over 40% seen once; the top ten hold 15% to 20%. Before being chosen for sequencing, patients had shown CD8+CD57+ cell expansion by flow cytometry. Patients were treatment-naive when blood was sampled.

The TCR originated in a human donor with aplastic anemia. The V call is TRBV19, the J call TRBJ1-5; 9 nucleotides align to TRBD1. Sequencing input: sorted CD4+, CD8+, or CD8+CD57+ T cells (not recorded which) from PBMCs. The CDR3 bases are TGTGCCAGTAGAAAACCACCGGGACAGGGAAAGGGGGACCAGCCCCAGCATTTT. This encodes CASRKPPGQGKGDQPQHF.